This T cell receptor beta chain was documented in a study of Ad26.COV2.S vaccination and SARS-CoV-2 variants. Background on the study: Sample donor was a member of the COV1001 Ad26.COV2.S trial arm. Findings of the study overall: Compared with placebo recipients, vaccine recipients had higher spike-specific TCR breadth.

V lost 5 bases and J 3 bases, leaving 9 bases between the germline ends. In germline, CDR1 is MDHEN, CDR2 SYDVKM. The CDR3 covers 13 residues. In regard to this clone: Its antigen is undetermined.

Indicated treatment: over 15 received Ad26.COV2.S at low or high dose, single or two shots; roughly 5 received placebo; per-sample allocation not given. After the first vaccine or placebo injection, samples were drawn on day 63. Expression of Wuhan-strain SARS-CoV-2 spike came from the Ad26 vector that formed the vaccine. Sequencing used immunoSEQ multiplex PCR; TCRdb keeps in-frame clones, though not all of them. The sample has about 350,000 clones; 88% are singletons. The sequenced sample was peripheral blood, obtained in a trial of Ad26.COV2.S vaccine versus placebo. The origin of this receptor is a person aged 18-65 years who received the Ad26.COV2.S COVID-19 vaccine or a placebo. The chain uses TRBV28 and TRBJ2-3; TRBD1 might be the D (5 bases). The CDR3 region is CASSLRQTDTQYF. The CDR3 nucleotides read TGTGCCAGCAGTCTACGACAGACAGATACGCAGTATTTT. The full variable domain, with the rest looked up from reference TRBV28 and TRBJ2-3, is DVKVTQSSRYLVKRTGEKVFLECVQDMDHENMFWYRQDPGLGLRLIYFSYDVKMKEKGDIPEGYSVSREKKERFSLILESASTNQTSMYLCASSLRQTDTQYFGPGTRLTVL.